This TCR beta chain was recovered during a study of cytomegalovirus exposure and HLA in healthy donors (dated by TCRdb to between 2016 and 2019). For the wider study: An earlier analysis of approximately 640 of the donors reported 250 to 300 Gb of sequence data and some 100 million unique TCR beta sequences from 150 million to 200 million T cells. Every discovery cohort repertoire had been produced on one sequencing platform. To predict cytomegalovirus infection status, the study brought together high-throughput TCR immunosequencing, statistical association of individual TCRs with disease status, and machine learning. An early release covering about 600 HLA-typed donors comprised about 300 gigabases of sequencing data and some 79 million unique TCR sequences. A later genetic analysis took genome-wide SNP genotypes for about 65% of the 666 donors and used that subset as a discovery cohort. Of the 300 to 500 genotyped donors, 65% to 90% were placed in the genetic ancestry cluster associated with self-reported Caucasian donors. Besides the first cohort of approximately 670 subjects, a separate validation cohort made up of roughly 130 different subjects was used. The study aimed to test whether signatures of past pathogen exposure could be identified by cataloging public T cell receptors. In an earlier analysis of over 550 of the donors, high-throughput TCR beta sequencing was used to judge whether each TCR beta V gene segment behaved as functional or pseudogenic. On average, around 200,000 unique TCR beta nucleotide sequences were sequenced per donor among some 420 genotyped donors of the cohort, with approximately 18% of those sequences being non-productive. Five DR-DQ haplotypes were treated as single units for association and clustering because of strong linkage in the cohort. The T cell repertoires of around 670 subjects were profiled by immunosequencing and related to cytomegalovirus serostatus. Rather than using new phenotypic data, the later analysis identified candidate immune exposures from TCR beta sequences and from how often those sequences occurred across donors. Typing coverage varied by locus: roughly 620-640 donors for A, B, C, DRB1 and DQB1; more than 500 for DQA1; over 600 for DPA1; approximately 490 for DPB1. Alongside the repertoire data, information on donor age, sex, ethnicity and CMV serostatus was compiled. A later analysis re-examined previously published TCR beta repertoires from more than 600 donors and added high-resolution HLA genotyping to investigate patterns of TCR occurrence. Both class I and class II loci were covered by HLA typing, at four-digit resolution.

As encoded in the germline V gene, CDR1 is SGHTA while CDR2 is FQGTGA. For this chain, trimming is 5 bases at the V end and 7 bases at the J end, and the number of junction bases without a gene match is 5. The CDR3 contains 12 residues, cysteine and phenylalanine counted. The entry retains the CDR3 DNA only, 36 bases that are in frame from base 1. General study outcomes and caveats: Fewer than 20 rarely observed V segments, including chromosome 9 orphons, were excluded from the earlier analysis of approximately 500 of the donors because counts were too low. A later analysis found that most CMV-associated TCR beta chains appeared HLA-restricted, with HLA associations seemingly driven largely by CMV exposure. According to a later analysis, parvovirus B19, influenza, CMV and Epstein-Barr virus appeared linked to several top co-occurrence clusters. Roughly uniform sequencing depth across donors was assumed in presence/absence analyses, although this assumption may not hold. In a later analysis, HLA-associated TCR beta chains showed more clonal expansion and lower generation probabilities than non-associated chains that were equally common. Compared with the roughly 700-donor mean, donors in an Asian-associated ancestry cluster had fewer N-insertions in productive TCRs, according to a later genetic analysis. Most TCR sequences were observed very rarely across donors, whereas some public TCRs were present in many individuals. Three of the identified cytomegalovirus-associated TCR beta chains were confirmed in vitro to be specific for cytomegalovirus antigens. A later analysis associated 15,000 or so TCR beta sequences with specific HLA alleles at a false discovery rate of 0.05. A further reported finding was that TCR beta sequences accurately predicted the HLA-A and HLA-B alleles for most subjects in the first cohort. Because HLA typing was missing for some donors at each locus, association tests included only the typed subset. A later analysis found that TCR association rates varied across HLA loci, with DRB1 alleles showing the most associated TCRs and HLA-C alleles the fewest. The sequencing pipeline was judged likely to have produced a cluster of highly shared sequence variants as a technical artifact. For the cohort, immune exposure information was limited to CMV serostatus. Linkage disequilibrium might explain the correlated functional status among segregating V segments, but an unknown experimental factor could not be excluded. The authors suggested that the approach could potentially be generalized to other disease states and immunological phenotypes. Broadly in line with IMGT annotations, most TCR beta V segments showed up in productive rearrangements about 87% or about 30% of the time in an earlier analysis of around 600 of the donors. In both the original and validation cohorts, the classifier was reported to diagnose cytomegalovirus status with high specificity and sensitivity. A later genetic analysis associated a missense DCLRE1C variant with V-gene and J-gene trimming of TCR beta chains, and an independent cohort replicated the association. Some IMGT-functional V segments, including TRBV6-2 and TRBV6-3, could not be told apart with the 87-base-pair reads, so those segments were excluded. The study listed 164 TCR beta chains as associated with cytomegalovirus. When HLA alleles, especially DR and DQ, strongly co-occurred, TCR associations were difficult to assign to individual alleles. In this cohort, only TCR beta chains were sequenced, and detectable features were limited by the absence of alpha or paired-chain data.

The cohort consisted of 666 healthy bone marrow donors. All cohort members were sampled while nominally healthy, although unrecorded immune exposures were likely present. The donor tested CMV seronegative and was one of the 352 seronegative cohort members. Every donor gave a peripheral blood sample, and the peripheral blood mononuclear cells from that sample were used for TCR beta sequencing. The Qiagen DNeasy Blood Extraction Kit was used to extract genomic DNA from the blood cell samples. The library was made by the immunoSEQ multiplex PCR assay. The multiplex PCR relied on a mix of 60 forward primers for TCR Vbeta segments and 13 reverse primers for TCR Jbeta segments. The CDR3 region of rearranged TCR beta genes was amplified from genomic DNA by a multiplex PCR assay. The amplified TCR beta libraries were sequenced on the Illumina HiSeq System as 87-base-pair reads. The study's processing was this. A later analysis counted some 74 million unique TCR beta chains across the 666 repertoires, and some 11 million of these chains were shared by at least two donors. Raw reads were error-corrected and collapsed into unique sequences by a nearest-neighbor algorithm in which closely related sequences were merged to remove PCR and sequencing errors. V, D and J gene segments were assigned by aligning CDR3 sequences to IMGT reference sequences. For a sequence to be retained, a match of at least six nucleotides to both a V gene segment and a J gene segment was required. Rearrangements were called productive when the CDR3 lacked stop codons and stayed in frame with V and J; all others were non-productive. Following IMGT convention, CDR3 was defined as the stretch from the second conserved V-encoded cysteine up to the conserved J-encoded phenylalanine. The earlier analysis of some 540 of the donors excluded any sequence lacking an unambiguous match to a single V gene segment. An earlier analysis of 550 to 650 of the donors classified V segments as functional when productive rearrangements were above 56.7% and as segregating when the standard deviation between donors was above 5%. A statistical classification framework was built to diagnose cytomegalovirus status from the catalog of TCR beta chain sequences. In a later analysis, V and J genes were assigned by comparing TCR nucleotide sequences against IMGT/GENE-DB human TR gene sequences. Using the TCRdist pipeline, a later analysis assigned CDR3 sequences along with most-parsimonious VDJ recombination scenarios. In a later analysis, each TCR beta chain was defined by its CDR3 amino acid sequence together with its V-gene family, and reads without a unique V-gene family were excluded. In a later analysis, around 650 highly shared, low-generation-probability nucleotide sequences were removed to address suspected cross-contamination and a sequencing artifact. In a later analysis, a clonal expansion index for each public chain was calculated from normalized within-repertoire ranks of inferred template counts. Generation probabilities in a later analysis came from a VDJ recombination model fitted to out-of-frame rearrangements, and those results were checked against IGoR. Hypergeometric tests were used in a later analysis to score TCR-TCR, TCR-HLA and TCR-CMV co-occurrence, with a repertoire-size bias correction applied to the TCR pairs. False discovery rates were estimated in a later analysis by permuting HLA or CMV assignments 20 times. In a later analysis, co-occurring TCRs were grouped with DBSCAN, and TCRdist sequence similarity was added when clustering was performed within HLA-allele-positive subsets. Repertoires with fewer than 30,000 or more than 120,000 public chains were left out of co-occurrence clustering, as were five repertoires with anomalous nucleotide sharing. The clones in this table, taken by TCRdb from immuneACCESS, are in-frame only. Not every clone is retained; where verified, under half of the shortfall comes from an unresolved V gene, and the cause of the rest is unknown. V, J and clone size are taken as reported in that table, and D and trimming were inferred from the DNA itself. The sample table gives about 140,000 clones. 2% to 3% of the sample rests with the top ten.

Note on this clone: Its antigen remains unidentified.

This receptor was identified in a man aged 40-50 years in good health and CMV-seronegative. The chain is encoded by TRBV7-3 joined to TRBJ2-7, and 7 junctional nucleotides match TRBD1. The specimen was PBMCs. CDR3 loop: CASSPRQGEQYF. In nucleotide form, the sequence is TGTGCCAGCAGCCCGAGACAGGGAGAGCAGTACTTC.